Detailed here is one T cell receptor beta chain. Its specificity is not known. This specimen belongs to a study of cytomegalovirus exposure and HLA in healthy donors. Study results and caveats: TCR beta chains numbering about 160 were designated cytomegalovirus-associated.

CDR3 length equals 13 residues. V lost 1 base to trimming and J lost 4 bases, with 8 bases between them. CDR1 and CDR2 from the germline V gene are PRHDT and FYEKMQ (reference sequence). With 60 Vbeta and 13 Jbeta primers, the PCR was carried out. The protocol was immunoSEQ multiplex PCR, while the TCRdb copy is restricted to in-frame clones and leaves out a portion. The sample lists about 200,000 clones; approximately 88% were seen once. The chain couples TRBV13 to TRBJ2-7; D gene uncertain. The sample was PBMCs. This TCR was sampled from a boy younger than 10 in good health and CMV-seronegative. DNA for the CDR3: TGTGCCAGCAGCTTAGCGCATCGGTACGAGCAGTACTTC. This encodes CASSLAHRYEQYF.